The source of this T cell receptor beta chain is a study of OX40 agonist ivuxolimab in advanced cancers. Background on the study: Patients were infused with ivuxolimab every 2 weeks at 0.01 to 10 mg/kg. Aged about 20 to 85 with a mean of about 60 years, they were around 79% male.

Study outcomes and limitations: With doses of 0.1-3.0 mg/kg, partial responders showed among the lowest clonal expansion. CD4+ and CD8+ blood T cells expanded clonally by week 6 at 0.1 to 3.0 mg/kg.

In regard to this clone: What it binds is not known.

The protocol was immunoSEQ multiplex PCR, while the TCRdb copy is restricted to in-frame clones and leaves out a portion. The repertoire holds 6,000 to 9,500 clones, with over 60% as singletons. The TCR sequence derives from an adult with an advanced solid tumor such as melanoma, head and neck, liver or kidney cancer. Sequencing was performed on CD4+ or CD8+ T cells sorted from blood, taken in a trial of the OX40 agonist ivuxolimab.

The CDR3 DNA sequence: TGTGCCAGCACCATGGGGACGGGCAGTTCACCCCTCCACTTT. Translation gives CASTMGTGSSPLHF. The chain uses TRBV27 and TRBJ1-6; weak D call: TRBD1 (5 bases). CDR3 length: 14 residues. CDR1 is MNHEY and CDR2 is SMNVEV in the germline V gene (reference sequence). V lost 7 bases to trimming and J lost 9 bases, with 16 bases between them.